This T cell receptor (beta chain) was documented in a study of vaccination and CD4 T cells after COVID-19. In the study overall: Controls had a CEFX pool, an HIV-1 Nef pool, or no peptide added.

CDR3 length: 16 residues. The J segment lost 0 bases and the V segment lost 1 base, leaving 3 bases of the junction unmatched. CDR1 and CDR2 from the germline V gene are DFQATT and SNEGSKA (reference sequence). Treatment meaning: roughly 10-day PBMC culture with coronavirus spike peptide pools or control peptides (ViraFEST assay). CD4+ T cells of the unexposed donor were collected before the COVID-19 pandemic (2011-2018). Expanded clonotypes were found by TCR sequencing after peptide-pool stimulation (ViraFEST). Negative selection enriched CD4+ T cells from cultures at about ten days. Four cold-coronavirus spikes and SARS-CoV-2 S/N were the probes applied, cells permitting, to CD4+ T cells from unexposed donors. Cultured CD4+ T cell DNA was sequenced using the Oncomine TCR Beta short-read assay. Researchers extracted genomic DNA from CD4+ T cells that had been cultured. TCRdb passed the PCR reads through MiXCR, listing each CDR3 protein once. The data hold 9,100 or so distinct CDR3 sequences, with 31% observed a single time.

Note on this clonotype: What it recognizes is unknown.

This chain uses TRBV20-1 with TRBJ2-1; 10 bases line up with TRBD2. Source material: CD4+ T cells from blood, cultured in vitro. This receptor was taken from a human donor in good health. The CDR3 bases are TGCAGTGCTAGAGTAGCGGGAGGCAGCTCCTACAATGAGCAGTTCTTC. Amino acids: CSARVAGGSSYNEQFF.